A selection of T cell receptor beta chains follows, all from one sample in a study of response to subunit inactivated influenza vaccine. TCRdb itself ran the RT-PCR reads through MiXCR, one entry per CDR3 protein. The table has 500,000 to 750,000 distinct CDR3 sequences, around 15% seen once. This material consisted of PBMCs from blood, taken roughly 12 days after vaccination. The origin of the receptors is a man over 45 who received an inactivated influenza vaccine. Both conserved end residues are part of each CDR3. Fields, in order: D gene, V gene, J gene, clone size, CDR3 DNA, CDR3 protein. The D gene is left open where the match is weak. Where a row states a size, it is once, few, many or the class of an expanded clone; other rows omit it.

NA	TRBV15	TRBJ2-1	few	TGTGCCACCAGCAGAGGCGGGGTGCTGAGCTCCTACAATGAGCAGTTCTTC	CATSRGGVLSSYNEQFF
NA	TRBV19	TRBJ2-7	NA	TGTGCCAGTAGTACACGCACAGGGTTACTCACGAGCTCCTACGAGCAGTACTTC	CASSTRTGLLTSSYEQYF
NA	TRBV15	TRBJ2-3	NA	TGTGCCACCAGCAACCGGGACGCCCCGGATACGCAGTATTTT	CATSNRDAPDTQYF
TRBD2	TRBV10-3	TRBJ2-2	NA	TGTGCCATCAGTGAAACTAGCGAAGCCGGGGAGCTGTTTTTT	CAISETSEAGELFF
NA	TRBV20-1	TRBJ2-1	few	TGCAGTGCTAGCACAAAGGGGACTCTCAATGAGCAGTTCTTC	CSASTKGTLNEQFF
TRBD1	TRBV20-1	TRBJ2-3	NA	TGCAGTGCTTGGACAGGGCGCACAGATACGCAGTATTTT	CSAWTGRTDTQYF
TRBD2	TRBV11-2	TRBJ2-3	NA	TGTGCCAGCAGCTTCGGGACTAGCGGGAGGGCAGATACGCAGTATTTT	CASSFGTSGRADTQYF
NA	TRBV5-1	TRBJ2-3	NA	TGCGCCAGCAGCTTGAGATGGGGGCCAGATACGCAGTATTTT	CASSLRWGPDTQYF
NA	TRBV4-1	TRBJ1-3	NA	TGCGCCAGCAGCCAAGCCCCTGGGGGGGGGCGCCCTGGAAACACCATATATTTT	CASSQAPGGGRPGNTIYF
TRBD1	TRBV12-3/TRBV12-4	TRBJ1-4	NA	TGTGCCAGCCGACAGGGGTTAATAACTAATGAAAAACTGTTTTTT	CASRQGLITNEKLFF
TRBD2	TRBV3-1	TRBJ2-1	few	TGTGCCAGCAGCCAATCGTCCGGGACTAGCGGGTGGAGCATCTACAATGAGCAGTTCTTC	CASSQSSGTSGWSIYNEQFF
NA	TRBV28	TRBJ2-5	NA	TGTGCCAGCAGTCGTAAGACAGGTGCAAAGTACTTC	CASSRKTGAKYF
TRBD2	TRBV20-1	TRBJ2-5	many	TGCAGTGCTAGAGAGTTCGGCGGGGGCCAAGAGACCCAGTACTTC	CSAREFGGGQETQYF
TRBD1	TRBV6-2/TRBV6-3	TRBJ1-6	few	TGTGCCAGCAGAGGACAGGGGTTTTATTCACCCCTCCACTTT	CASRGQGFYSPLHF
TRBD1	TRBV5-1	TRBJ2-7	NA	TGCGCCAGCAGCGAGGGACAGGCTTTCTACGAGCAGTACTTC	CASSEGQAFYEQYF
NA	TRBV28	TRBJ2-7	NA	TGTGCCAGCGGGAATTACGGAGCCTCCTACGAGCAGTACTTC	CASGNYGASYEQYF
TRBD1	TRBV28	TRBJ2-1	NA	TGTGCCAGCAGAGAGGACAGGGGAGCTGGTGAGCAGTTCTTC	CASREDRGAGEQFF
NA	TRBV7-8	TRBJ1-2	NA	TGTGCCAGCAGCTTAGGGGTTAGAGCTAACTATGGCTACACCTTC	CASSLGVRANYGYTF
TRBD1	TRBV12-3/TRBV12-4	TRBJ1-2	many	TGTGCCAGCATCAGACAGGGGGGGAACTATGGCTACACCTTC	CASIRQGGNYGYTF
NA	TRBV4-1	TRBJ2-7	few	TGCGCCAGCAGCCCCTCAGGACAGACCGTCCAGAATAACTACGAGCAGTACTTC	CASSPSGQTVQNNYEQYF
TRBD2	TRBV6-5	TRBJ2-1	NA	TGTGCCAGCAGTTACTCGGGGACTAGCGGGATTAACAATGAGCAGTTCTTC	CASSYSGTSGINNEQFF
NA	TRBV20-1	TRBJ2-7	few	TGCAGTGCTAGAACCGGGACAATCCACTACGAGCAGTACTTC	CSARTGTIHYEQYF
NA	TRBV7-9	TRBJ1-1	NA	TGTGCCAGCAGCGCCGTACAGGGAAAGAACACTGAAGCTTTCTTT	CASSAVQGKNTEAFF
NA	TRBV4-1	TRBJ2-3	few	TGCGCCAGCAGCAAACGAGACGGGACAACTAGCACAGATACGCAGTATTTT	CASSKRDGTTSTDTQYF
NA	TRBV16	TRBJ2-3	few	TGTGCCAGCAGCCAATTACGGGGGTCGGGAGATACGCAGTATTTT	CASSQLRGSGDTQYF
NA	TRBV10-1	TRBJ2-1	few	TGCGCCAGCAGTGCCTCCCGGCTCGGGCAGTTCTTC	CASSASRLGQFF
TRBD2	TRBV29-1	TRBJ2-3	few	TGCAGCGTTAAGAGGACGGGGGGGCTAGCAGATACGCAGTATTTT	CSVKRTGGLADTQYF
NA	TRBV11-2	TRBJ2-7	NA	TGTGCCAGCAGCCCAACAGGGACTCCCTGGGAGCAGTACTTC	CASSPTGTPWEQYF
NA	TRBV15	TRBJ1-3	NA	TGTGCCACCAGCAGGTCCGGGACGCATTCTGGAAACACCATATATTTT	CATSRSGTHSGNTIYF
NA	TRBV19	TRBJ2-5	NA	TGTGCCAGTAGTGGGGATGGACAATCGACCCAGTACTTC	CASSGDGQSTQYF
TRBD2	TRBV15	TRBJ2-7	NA	TGTGCCACCAGCAGAGCATTGACTAGCGGTTACTCCTACGAGCAGTACTTC	CATSRALTSGYSYEQYF
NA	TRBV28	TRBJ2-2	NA	TGTGCCAGCAGTTCACCCGGGGCCGCCGGGGAGCTGTTTTTT	CASSSPGAAGELFF
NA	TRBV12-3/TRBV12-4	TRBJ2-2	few	TGTGCCAGCAGTTTAGAGGTGACTCTCACCGGGGAGCTGTTTTTT	CASSLEVTLTGELFF
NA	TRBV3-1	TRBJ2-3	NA	TGTGCCAGCAGCCAGTTAATCGATACGCAGTATTTT	CASSQLIDTQYF
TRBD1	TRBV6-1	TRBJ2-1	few	TGTGCCAGCAGACCCACAGGGGGCTCCTACAATGAGCAGTTCTTC	CASRPTGGSYNEQFF
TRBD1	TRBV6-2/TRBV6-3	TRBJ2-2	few	TGTGCCAGCAGTCCACAGGGGGTCTCTACCGGGGAGCTGTTTTTT	CASSPQGVSTGELFF
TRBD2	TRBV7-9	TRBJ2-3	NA	TGTGCCAGCAGCCCCGCGACTAGCGGCACAGATACGCAGTATTTT	CASSPATSGTDTQYF
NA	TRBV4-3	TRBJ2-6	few	TGCGCCAGCAGCCAATTTGTTTCTGGGGCCAACGTCCTGACTTTC	CASSQFVSGANVLTF
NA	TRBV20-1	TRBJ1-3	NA	TGCAGTGCTAGAGATAGTAGACGGTCTGGAAACACCATATATTTT	CSARDSRRSGNTIYF
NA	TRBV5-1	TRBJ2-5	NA	TGCGCCAGCAGCCGAAACCTACAGGGAGCGGGGGAGACCCAGTACTTC	CASSRNLQGAGETQYF
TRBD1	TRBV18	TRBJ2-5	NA	TGTGCCAGCTCACCACCAAGGACAGGGGGCCTTGAGACCCAGTACTTC	CASSPPRTGGLETQYF
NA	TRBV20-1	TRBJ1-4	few	TGCAGTGCTAGGGATCGGCAGGGCGGAGAAAAACTGTTTTTT	CSARDRQGGEKLFF
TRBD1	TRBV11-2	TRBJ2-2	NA	TGTGCCAGCAGCTTCGGACAGGGACGGACCACCGGGGAGCTGTTTTTT	CASSFGQGRTTGELFF
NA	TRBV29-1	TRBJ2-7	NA	TGCAGCGCCTTACCGGGACTCCAACCCTCCGAGCAGTACTTC	CSALPGLQPSEQYF
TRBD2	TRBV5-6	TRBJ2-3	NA	TGTGCCAGCAGCTTGCATCTAGCGGGGACCACAGATACGCAGTATTTT	CASSLHLAGTTDTQYF